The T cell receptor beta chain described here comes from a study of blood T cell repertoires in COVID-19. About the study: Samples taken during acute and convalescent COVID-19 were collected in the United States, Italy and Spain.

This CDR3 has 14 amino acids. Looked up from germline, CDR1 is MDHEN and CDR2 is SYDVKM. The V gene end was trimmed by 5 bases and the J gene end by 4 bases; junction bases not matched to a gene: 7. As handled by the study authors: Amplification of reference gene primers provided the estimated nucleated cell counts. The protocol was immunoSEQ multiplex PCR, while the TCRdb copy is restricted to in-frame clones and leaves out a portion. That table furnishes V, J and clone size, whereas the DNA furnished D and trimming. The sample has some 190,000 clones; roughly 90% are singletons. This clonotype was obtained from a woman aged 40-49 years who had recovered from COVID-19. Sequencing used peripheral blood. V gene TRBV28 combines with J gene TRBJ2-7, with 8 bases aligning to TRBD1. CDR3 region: CASSRPGQVYEQYF. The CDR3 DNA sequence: TGTGCCAGCAGTAGACCGGGACAGGTTTACGAGCAGTACTTC.